This T cell receptor (beta chain) was recorded in a study of cytomegalovirus exposure and HLA in healthy donors. PCR amplification relied on 60 Vbeta primers (plus 13 Jbeta primers). Here immunoSEQ multiplex PCR was the method, and the copy in TCRdb shows in-frame clones only, minus some. The data hold about 97,000 clones, with approximately 71% observed a single time. The CDR3 contains 13 residues. Deletions cut 0 bases from V and 3 bases from J, with 6 bases between. Germline assignment: CDR1 SGDLS and CDR2 YYNGEE. General observations from the study: Most TCRs appeared rarely, but some public TCRs recurred in many donors. Association with HLA alleles at 0.05 false discovery rate was found for 16,951 TCR beta sequences in a later analysis.

As for this clone: Its antigen is undetermined.

This sequence originates from a male donor in good health and CMV-seropositive. Sequencing input: PBMCs. The V and J genes are TRBV9 and TRBJ1-2; D is unresolved. CDR3 residues: CASSVGNYYGYTF. In DNA form, the CDR3 reads TGTGCCAGCAGCGTAGGTAACTACTATGGCTACACCTTC.